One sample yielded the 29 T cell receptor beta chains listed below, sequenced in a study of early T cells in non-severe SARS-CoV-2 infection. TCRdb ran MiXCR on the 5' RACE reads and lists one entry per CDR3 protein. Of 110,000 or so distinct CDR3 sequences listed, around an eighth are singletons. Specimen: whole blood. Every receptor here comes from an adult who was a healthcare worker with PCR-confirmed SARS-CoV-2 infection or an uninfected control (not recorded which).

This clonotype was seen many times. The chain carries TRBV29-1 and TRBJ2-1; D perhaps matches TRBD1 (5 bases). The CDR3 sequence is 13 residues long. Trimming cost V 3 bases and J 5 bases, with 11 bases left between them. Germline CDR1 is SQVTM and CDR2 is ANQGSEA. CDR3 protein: CSVDASGHNEQFF. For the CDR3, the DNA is TGCAGCGTTGACGCCTCAGGGCACAATGAGCAGTTCTTC.

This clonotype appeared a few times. The CDR3 DNA reads as TGTGCCAGCAGTCCGAACAGGGGTCCACTGGGCTACACCTTC. This gives the protein CASSPNRGPLGYTF. The V gene is TRBV3-2, the J gene TRBJ1-2; the table calls TRBD1, which could not be checked here. TRBV3-2 is noted as a pseudogene. This CDR3 contains 14 residues.

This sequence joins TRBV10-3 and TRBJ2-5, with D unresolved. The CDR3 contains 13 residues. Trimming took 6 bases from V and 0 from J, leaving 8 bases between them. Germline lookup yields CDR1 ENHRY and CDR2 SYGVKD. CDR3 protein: CAIRPDDQETQYF. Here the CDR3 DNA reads TGTGCCATCAGACCCGATGACCAAGAGACCCAGTACTTC.

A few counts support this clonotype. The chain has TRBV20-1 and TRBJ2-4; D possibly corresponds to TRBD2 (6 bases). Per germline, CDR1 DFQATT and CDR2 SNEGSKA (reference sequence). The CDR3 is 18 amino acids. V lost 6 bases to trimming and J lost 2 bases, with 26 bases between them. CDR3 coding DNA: TGCAGTGCCGCGAGGGGTTTTGTCGGGAGTCTCTCCAAAAACATTCAGTACTTC. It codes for CSAARGFVGSLSKNIQYF.

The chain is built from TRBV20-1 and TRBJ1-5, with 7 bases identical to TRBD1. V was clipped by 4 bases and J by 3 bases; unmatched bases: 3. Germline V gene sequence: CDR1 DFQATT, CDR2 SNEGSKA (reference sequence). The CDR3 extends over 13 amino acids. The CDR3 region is CSANRGVNQPQHF. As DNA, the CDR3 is TGCAGTGCTAACAGGGGTGTCAATCAGCCCCAGCATTTT.

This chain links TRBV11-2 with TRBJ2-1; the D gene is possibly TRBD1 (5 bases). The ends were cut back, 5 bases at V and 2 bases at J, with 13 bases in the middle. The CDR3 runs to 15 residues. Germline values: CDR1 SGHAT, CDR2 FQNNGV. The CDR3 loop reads CASSQIQDPYNEQFF. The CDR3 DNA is TGTGCCAGCAGCCAAATACAGGACCCCTACAATGAGCAGTTCTTC.

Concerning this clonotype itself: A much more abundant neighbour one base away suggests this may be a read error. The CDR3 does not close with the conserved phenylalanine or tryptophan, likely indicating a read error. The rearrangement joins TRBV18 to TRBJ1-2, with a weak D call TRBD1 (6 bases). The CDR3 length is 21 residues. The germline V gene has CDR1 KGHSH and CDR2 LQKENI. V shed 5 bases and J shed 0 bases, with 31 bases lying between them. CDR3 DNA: TGTGCCAGCTCAGGCCGCCAAACAGGGCCGAACTCCAACTCGGCTAACTATGGCTACACCCTC. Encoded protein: CASSGRQTGPNSNSANYGYTL.

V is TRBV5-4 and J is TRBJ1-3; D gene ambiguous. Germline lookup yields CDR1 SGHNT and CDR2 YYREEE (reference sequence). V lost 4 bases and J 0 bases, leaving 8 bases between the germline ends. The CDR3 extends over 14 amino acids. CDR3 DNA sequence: TGTGCCAGCAGCCGTGGTACCTCTGGAAACACCATATATTTT. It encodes CASSRGTSGNTIYF.

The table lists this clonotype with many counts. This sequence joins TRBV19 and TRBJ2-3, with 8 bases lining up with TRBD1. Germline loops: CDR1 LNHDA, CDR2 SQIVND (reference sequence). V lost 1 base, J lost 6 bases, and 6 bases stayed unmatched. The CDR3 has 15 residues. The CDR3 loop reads CASSIGQGRWDTQYF. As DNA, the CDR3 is TGTGCCAGTAGTATAGGACAGGGGAGGTGGGATACGCAGTATTTT.

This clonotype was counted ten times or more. CDR3 in amino acids: CASSLSTSTNEQFF. The DNA for the CDR3 is TGTGCCAGCAGCTTATCAACGTCGACCAATGAGCAGTTCTTC. The V gene is TRBV7-9, the J gene TRBJ2-1; D remains ambiguous. V was pared by 2 bases and J by 6 bases, with 11 bases between. There are 14 residues in the CDR3. Germline CDR1 is SEHNR and CDR2 is FQNEAQ (reference sequence).

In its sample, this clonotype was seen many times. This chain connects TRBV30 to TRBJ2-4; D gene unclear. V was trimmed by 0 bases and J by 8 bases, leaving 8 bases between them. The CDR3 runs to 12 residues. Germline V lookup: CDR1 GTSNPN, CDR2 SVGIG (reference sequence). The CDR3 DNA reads TGTGCCTGGAGTGTAGGCCTGGACATTCAGTACTTC. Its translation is CAWSVGLDIQYF.

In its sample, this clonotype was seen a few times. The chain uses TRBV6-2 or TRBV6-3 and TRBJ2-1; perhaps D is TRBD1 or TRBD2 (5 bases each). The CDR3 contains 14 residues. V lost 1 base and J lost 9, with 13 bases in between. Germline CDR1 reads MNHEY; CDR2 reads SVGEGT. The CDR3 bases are TGTGCCAGCAGTTACTTGGGGGTGATGGGTGAGCAGTTCTTC. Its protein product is CASSYLGVMGEQFF.

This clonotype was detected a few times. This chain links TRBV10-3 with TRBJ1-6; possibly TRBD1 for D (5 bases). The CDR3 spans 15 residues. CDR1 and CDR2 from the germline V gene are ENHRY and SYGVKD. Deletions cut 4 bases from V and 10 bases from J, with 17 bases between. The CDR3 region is CAISGTGADGSPLHF. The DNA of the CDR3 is TGTGCCATCAGTGGGACCGGGGCCGACGGATCACCCCTCCACTTT.

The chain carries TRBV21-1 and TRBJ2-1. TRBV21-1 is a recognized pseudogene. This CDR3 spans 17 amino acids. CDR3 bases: TGTGCCAGCAGCAAAGCCCAGGAGACGGGCACCTACAATGAGCAGTTCTTC. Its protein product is CASSKAQETGTYNEQFF.

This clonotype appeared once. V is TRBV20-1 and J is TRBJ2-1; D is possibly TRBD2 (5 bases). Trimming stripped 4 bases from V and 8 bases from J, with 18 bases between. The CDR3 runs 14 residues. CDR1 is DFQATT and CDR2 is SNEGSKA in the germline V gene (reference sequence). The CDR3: CSATLIATRHEQFF. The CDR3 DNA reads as TGCAGTGCTACCCTGATAGCGACCCGCCATGAGCAGTTCTTC.

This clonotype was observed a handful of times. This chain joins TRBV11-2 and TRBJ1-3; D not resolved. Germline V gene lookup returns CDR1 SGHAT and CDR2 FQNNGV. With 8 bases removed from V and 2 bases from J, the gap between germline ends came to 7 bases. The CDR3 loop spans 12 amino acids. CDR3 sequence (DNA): TGTGCCAGCTCTGGGCCTGGAAACACCATATATTTT. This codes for CASSGPGNTIYF.

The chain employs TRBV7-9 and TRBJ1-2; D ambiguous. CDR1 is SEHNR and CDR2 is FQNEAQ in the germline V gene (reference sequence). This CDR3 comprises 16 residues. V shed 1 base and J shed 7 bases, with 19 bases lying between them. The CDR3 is CASSLGLTHYLGGYTF. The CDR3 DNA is TGTGCCAGCAGCTTAGGCCTAACCCACTATTTGGGTGGCTACACCTTC.

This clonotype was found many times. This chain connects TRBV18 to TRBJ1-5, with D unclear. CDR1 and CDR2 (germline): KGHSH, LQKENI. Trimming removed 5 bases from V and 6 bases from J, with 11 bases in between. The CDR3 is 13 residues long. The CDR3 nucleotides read TGTGCCAGCTCAGAAATGACAATTCAGCCCCAGCATTTT. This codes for CASSEMTIQPQHF.

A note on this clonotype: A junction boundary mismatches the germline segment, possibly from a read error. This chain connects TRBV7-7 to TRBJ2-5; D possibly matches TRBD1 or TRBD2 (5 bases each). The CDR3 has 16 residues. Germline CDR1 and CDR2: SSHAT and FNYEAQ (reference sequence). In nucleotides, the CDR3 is TGTGCTAGCAGCTATGCTCCCGGGACGGCGAAAGAGACCCAGTACTTC. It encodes CASSYAPGTAKETQYF.

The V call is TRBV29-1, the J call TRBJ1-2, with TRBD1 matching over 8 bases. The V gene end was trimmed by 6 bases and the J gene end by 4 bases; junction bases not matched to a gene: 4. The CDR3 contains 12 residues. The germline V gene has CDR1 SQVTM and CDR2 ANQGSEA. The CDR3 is CSVRGPSYGYTF. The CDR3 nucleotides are TGCAGCGTCAGGGGGCCTAGCTATGGCTACACCTTC. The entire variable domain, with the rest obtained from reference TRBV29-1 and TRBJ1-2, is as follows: SAVISQKPSRDICQRGTSLTIQCQVDSQVTMMFWYRQQPGQSLTLIATANQGSEATYESGFVIDKFPISRPNLTFSTLTVSNMSPEDSSIYLCSVRGPSYGYTFGSGTRLTVV.

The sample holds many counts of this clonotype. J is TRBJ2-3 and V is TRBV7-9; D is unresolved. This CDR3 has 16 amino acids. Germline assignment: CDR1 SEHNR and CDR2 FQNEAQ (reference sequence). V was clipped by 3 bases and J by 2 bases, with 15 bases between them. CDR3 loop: CASSFPPSAPTDTQYF. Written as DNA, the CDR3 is TGTGCCAGCAGCTTCCCCCCGTCCGCCCCCACAGATACGCAGTATTTT. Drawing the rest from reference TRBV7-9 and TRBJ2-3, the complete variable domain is DTGVSQNPRHKITKRGQNVTFRCDPISEHNRLYWYRQTLGQGPEFLTYFQNEAQLEKSRLLSDRFSAERPKGSFSTLEIQRTEQGDSAMYLCASSFPPSAPTDTQYFGPGTRLTVL.

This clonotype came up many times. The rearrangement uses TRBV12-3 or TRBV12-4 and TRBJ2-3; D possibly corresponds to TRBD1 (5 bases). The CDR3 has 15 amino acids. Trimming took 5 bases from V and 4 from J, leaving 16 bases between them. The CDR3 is CASSTTGFSADTQYF. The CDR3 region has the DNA TGTGCCAGCAGTACCACAGGCTTTTCGGCAGATACGCAGTATTTT.

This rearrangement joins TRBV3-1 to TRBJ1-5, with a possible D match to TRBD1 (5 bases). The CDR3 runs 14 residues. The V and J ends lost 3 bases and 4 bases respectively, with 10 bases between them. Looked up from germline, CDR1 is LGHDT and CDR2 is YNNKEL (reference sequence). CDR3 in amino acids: CASSQGRRNQPQHF. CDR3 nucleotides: TGTGCCAGCAGCCAGGGGCGGAGAAATCAGCCCCAGCATTTT.

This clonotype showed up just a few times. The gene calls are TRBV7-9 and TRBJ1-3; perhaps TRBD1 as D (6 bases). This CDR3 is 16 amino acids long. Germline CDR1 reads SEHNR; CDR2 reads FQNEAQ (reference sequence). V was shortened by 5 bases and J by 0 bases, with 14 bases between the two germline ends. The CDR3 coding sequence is TGTGCCAGCAGCCCAGGACAGACAGTCTCTGGAAACACCATATATTTT. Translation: CASSPGQTVSGNTIYF. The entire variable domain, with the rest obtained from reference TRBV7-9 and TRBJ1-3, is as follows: DTGVSQNPRHKITKRGQNVTFRCDPISEHNRLYWYRQTLGQGPEFLTYFQNEAQLEKSRLLSDRFSAERPKGSFSTLEIQRTEQGDSAMYLCASSPGQTVSGNTIYFGEGSWLTVV.

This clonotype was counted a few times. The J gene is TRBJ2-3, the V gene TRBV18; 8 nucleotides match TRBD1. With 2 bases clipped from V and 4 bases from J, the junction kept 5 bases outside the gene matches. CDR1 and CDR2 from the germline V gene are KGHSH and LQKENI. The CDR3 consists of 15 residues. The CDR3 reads CASSPGQGIADTQYF. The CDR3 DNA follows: TGTGCCAGCTCACCAGGACAGGGTATTGCAGATACGCAGTATTTT.

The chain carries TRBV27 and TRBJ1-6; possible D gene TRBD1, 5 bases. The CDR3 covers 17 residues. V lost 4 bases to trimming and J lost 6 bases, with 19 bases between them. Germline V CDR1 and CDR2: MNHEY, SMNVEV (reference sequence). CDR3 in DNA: TGTGCCAGCAGTTCGCCGGGGGGGTCGGGGATTAATTCACCCCTCCACTTT. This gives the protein CASSSPGGSGINSPLHF.

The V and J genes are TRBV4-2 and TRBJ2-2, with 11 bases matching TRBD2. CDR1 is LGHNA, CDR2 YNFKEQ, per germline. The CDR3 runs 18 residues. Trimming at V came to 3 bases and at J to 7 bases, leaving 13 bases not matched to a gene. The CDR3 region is CASSHRPGGTSGSGELFF. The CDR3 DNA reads TGTGCCAGCAGCCATCGCCCGGGCGGGACTAGCGGTAGCGGGGAGCTGTTTTTT.

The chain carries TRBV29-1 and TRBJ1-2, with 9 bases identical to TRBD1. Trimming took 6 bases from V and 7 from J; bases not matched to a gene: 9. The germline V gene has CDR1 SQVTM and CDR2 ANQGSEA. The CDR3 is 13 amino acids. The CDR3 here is CSVPGTGFGGYTF. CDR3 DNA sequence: TGCAGCGTCCCCGGGACAGGGTTCGGTGGCTACACCTTC.

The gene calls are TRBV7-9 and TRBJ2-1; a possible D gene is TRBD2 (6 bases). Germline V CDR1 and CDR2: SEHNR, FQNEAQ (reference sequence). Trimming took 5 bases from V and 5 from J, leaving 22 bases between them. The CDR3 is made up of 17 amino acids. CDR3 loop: CASSPGPQGGLHNEQFF. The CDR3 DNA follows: TGTGCCAGCAGCCCTGGGCCCCAGGGAGGCCTCCACAATGAGCAGTTCTTC.